The 4 T cell receptor beta chains below were found in one sample sequenced in a study of metastatic and nonmetastatic thyroid tumors. No patient received treatment before thyroid surgery. TCRdb reprocessed the PCR reads using MiXCR. The sample holds roughly 30,000 clones, more than 15% seen once. Sequences were obtained from blood. The receptor source for this set is a female donor with papillary thyroid cancer or a benign thyroid nodule (not recorded which). Some clones in this sample may be carry-over from other donors' samples.

At least ten counts were recorded for this clone. The gene calls are TRBV6-5 and TRBJ1-2; TRBD1 might be the D (5 bases). The V end lost 2 bases, the J end lost 6 bases, and 7 bases lay between the germline ends. In germline, CDR1 is MNHEY, CDR2 SVGAGI. CDR3 length: 12 residues. CDR3 sequence reads: CASSYEGNGYTF. DNA of the CDR3: TGTGCCAGCAGTTACGAGGGGAATGGCTACACCTTC.

This clone was picked up many times. The chain couples TRBV5-1 to TRBJ1-2, with D tentatively TRBD1 (5 bases). The length of the CDR3 is 14 residues. The germline CDR1 and CDR2 sequences are SGHRS and YFSETQ. V was pared by 2 bases and J by 3 bases, with 11 bases between. CDR3 amino acids: CASSLDSAHYGYTF. In nucleotides, the CDR3 is TGCGCCAGCAGCTTAGACAGTGCCCACTATGGCTACACCTTC. Full variable domain (remainder filled in from reference TRBV5-1 and TRBJ1-2): KAGVTQTPRYLIKTRGQQVTLSCSPISGHRSVSWYQQTPGQGLQFLFEYFSETQRNKGNFPGRFSGRQFSNSRSEMNVSTLELGDSALYLCASSLDSAHYGYTFGSGTRLTVV.

This rearrangement joins TRBV7-3 to TRBJ1-2; D remains ambiguous. The CDR3 contains 17 residues. Trimming took 2 bases from V and 8 from J, leaving 24 bases between them. The germline V gene has CDR1 SGHTA and CDR2 FQGTGA. The DNA of the CDR3 is TGTGCCAGCAGCTTACCGGGTCCATTCGAACACAAAAGCGGCTACACCTTC. Its translation: CASSLPGPFEHKSGYTF.

This clone has at least ten counts. The chain employs TRBV28 and TRBJ1-6; D is uncertain. The CDR3 runs 11 residues. CDR1 is MDHEN, CDR2 SYDVKM, per germline. V gave up 1 base and J gave up 10 bases, with 2 bases separating them. CDR3 coding DNA: TGTGCCAGCAGTTTATCATCACCCCTCCACTTT. It yields the protein CASSLSSPLHF.